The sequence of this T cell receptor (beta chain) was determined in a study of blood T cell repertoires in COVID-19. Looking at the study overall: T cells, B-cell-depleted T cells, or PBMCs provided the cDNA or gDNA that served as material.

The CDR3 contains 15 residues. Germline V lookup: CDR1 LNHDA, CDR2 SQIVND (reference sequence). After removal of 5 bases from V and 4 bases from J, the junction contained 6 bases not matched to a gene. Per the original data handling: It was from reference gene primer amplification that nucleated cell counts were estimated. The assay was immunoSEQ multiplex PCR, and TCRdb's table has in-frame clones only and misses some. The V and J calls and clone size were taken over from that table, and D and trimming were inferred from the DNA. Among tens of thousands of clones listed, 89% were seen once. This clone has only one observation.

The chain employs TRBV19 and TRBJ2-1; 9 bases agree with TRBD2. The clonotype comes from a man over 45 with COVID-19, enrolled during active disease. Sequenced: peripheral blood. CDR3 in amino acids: CASSFSGGYYNEQFF. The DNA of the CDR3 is TGTGCCAGTAGTTTTAGCGGGGGTTATTACAATGAGCAGTTCTTC. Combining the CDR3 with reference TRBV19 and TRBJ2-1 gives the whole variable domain DGGITQSPKYLFRKEGQNVTLSCEQNLNHDAMYWYRQDPGQGLRLIYYSQIVNDFQKGDIAEGYSVSREKKESFPLTVTSAQKNPTAFYLCASSFSGGYYNEQFFGPGTRLTVL.